This TCR beta chain derives from a study of identical twins listed by TCRdb under 2016. Notes on the research overall: The study deep-sequenced TCR alpha and beta repertoires from monozygotic twins, unrelated adults of various ages and cord blood to test whether fetal clonotypes persist. To rule out contamination, the twin experiments were replicated at different times with different library preparation protocols.

The library relied on 5' RACE. Sequencing was performed on an Illumina HiSeq 2000. A universal primer binding site was introduced by template switching, and a unique molecular identifier was present in the final cDNA, enabling accurate counting of TCR cDNA molecules. Specific primers in the conserved constant-segment region were used to synthesize first-strand cDNA for TCR alpha and beta chains. To control for contamination, every cDNA library was double barcoded, receiving both a SMART-Mk sample barcode and Illumina barcodes. TruSeq adapter sequences and Illumina sample barcodes were added in two successive PCR steps. TCR alpha and beta cDNA libraries were sequenced on the Illumina HiSeq platform with custom primers. As for the original processing: Unique molecular identifiers were extracted from raw reads with MiGEC, and CDR3 positions were determined with MiXCR. For each individual, recombination models were inferred using an EM algorithm with the repgenHMM and IGoR tools. Shared clonotypes were analyzed with the tcR package in R, and sharing was normalized by the product of cloneset sizes. Out-of-frame nonproductive sequences were analyzed to study raw recombination free of thymic and clonal selection effects. In-frame beta chains were kept once TCRdb had trimmed the public reads at Q25 with fastp and called clones with MiXCR. Each CDR3 protein appears once, grouped with its most common genes and DNA. The authors' filters were not applied to this entry. For this sample the table gives around 500,000 distinct CDR3 sequences, of which about 14% were detected only once. About 0.54% of the sample lies in the top ten.

Only healthy Caucasian donors were included. Three pairs of female monozygotic twins, all aged roughly 18 to 29 years, were included in the twin cohort. Positive isolation kits from Invitrogen were used to isolate the CD4+ and CD8+ T cell populations. On this clonotype itself: What antigen it recognizes has not been identified. One base away there is no much larger clone; base qualities are not given.

V is trimmed back by 0 bases and J by 7 bases, and the junction contains 12 bases that no gene match accounts for. The CDR1 and CDR2 encoded by the germline V gene (reference sequence) are MNHEY and SMNVEV. Measured from the cysteine to the phenylalanine, the CDR3 is 17 residues long. CDR3 DNA is the only sequence kept; it has 51 bases, read in frame from the first base. Summary of the overall study and its limitations: Recombination models systematically underestimated out-of-frame TCR alpha sharing in monozygotic twins but agreed with sharing between unrelated individuals. Invariant T cells such as MAIT and iNKT could partly confound zero-insertion analyses, though diverse VJ usage argued against this for most clonotypes. Compared with coincidental sharing between unrelated individuals, an excess of low generation-probability sequences was observed among out-of-frame TCR alpha sequences shared between twins. Conclusions relied on cross-sectional statistical analysis, since the same donors could not be followed over many years. Excess twin sharing in beta out-of-frame sequences was weaker because fewer shared sequences lowered the signal-to-noise ratio. Abundant cord blood beta clonotypes had fewer insertions, young adult naive repertoires showed a similar but weaker trend, and memory repertoires showed no such trend.

This sample also appeared in a second study, on yellow fever vaccine responses in identical twins. That second publication adds: The authors reported that the T cell response to vaccination in identical twins appeared partly convergent and partly personalized. The study precisely tracked vaccine-responding T cell clones in identical twins.

What was sequenced was CD4+ T cells sorted from blood. This sequence originates from a woman aged 18 to 35 in good health. In this chain, TRBV27 is recombined with TRBJ2-3; TRBD1 aligns with 8 central bases. The DNA is TGTGCCAGCAGTTTATCCCCAGGGGGCCCGGTCGTGAATACGCAGTATTTT. Translated, this gives CASSLSPGGPVVNTQYF.